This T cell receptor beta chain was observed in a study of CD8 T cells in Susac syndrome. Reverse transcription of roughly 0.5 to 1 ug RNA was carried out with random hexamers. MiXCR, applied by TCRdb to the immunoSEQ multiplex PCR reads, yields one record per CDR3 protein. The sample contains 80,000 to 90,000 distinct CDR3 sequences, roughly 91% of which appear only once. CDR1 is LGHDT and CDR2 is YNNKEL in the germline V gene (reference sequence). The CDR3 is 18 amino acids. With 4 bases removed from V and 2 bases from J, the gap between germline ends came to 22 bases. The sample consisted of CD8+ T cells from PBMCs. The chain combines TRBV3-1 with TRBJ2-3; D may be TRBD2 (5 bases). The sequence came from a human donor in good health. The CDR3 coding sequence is TGTGCCAGCAGCCCTTTCGGGATCTCAAAATTAGCCACAGATACGCAGTATTTT. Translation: CASSPFGISKLATDTQYF.